This TCR beta chain was obtained from a study of blood T cell repertoires in COVID-19 (dated by TCRdb to 2019 to 2021). Broadly, across the study: Samples from collaborators originated in the United States, Italy and Spain and spanned both the acute and convalescent phases of COVID-19. The samples were drawn from the first 160 participants of the ongoing ImmuneRACE study and from over 950 subjects provided by 6 global collaborators. Sample metadata almost always included a de-identified subject ID, COVID-19 status, age in years and sex. The material from the prospective study consisted of cDNA or gDNA derived from T cells, B-cell-depleted T cells, or PBMCs. The repertoires were released in a freely available public database meant as a resource for research on the immune response to SARS-CoV-2. Subjects who had been exposed to COVID-19, were actively infected with it, or had recovered from it provided the deeply sampled blood TCRbeta repertoires that made up the dataset. Where available, HLA class I and class II types were taken from metadata supplied by the sample provider and were not determined by assay-based typing. The paper's findings and limits, for the study overall: The quantity of clinical and demographic metadata differed by source and by participant and was supplied without curation.

TCRbeta CDR3 regions were amplified from genomic DNA by means of the immunoSEQ Assay, a bias-controlled multiplex PCR. As for the authors' bioinformatics: Within the assay, amplification of reference gene primers was used to estimate how many nucleated cells each sample contained. To quantify the absolute abundance of each unique TCRbeta CDR3 rearrangement, sequence reads were collapsed and filtered. For each sample, productive Simpson clonality was calculated by taking the square root of Simpson's diversity index across productive rearrangements. Imported from immuneACCESS, the table was reduced by TCRdb to in-frame sequences with V and J called. These copies leave out some clones; in studies compared against another copy, an unresolved V gene accounts for under half, and the cause of the remainder is not known. From that table come the V and J calls and clone size; the DNA was used to work out D and trimming. The sample table lists some 240,000 clones, 88% of them with a count of one. Over 2.5% of the sample lies in the top ten.

CDR3 length: 15 amino acids, cysteine to phenylalanine. The only DNA kept is the CDR3, 45 bases in frame from the first base. CDR1 SGHNT and CDR2 YENEEA were looked up in the germline V gene. The V and J ends are trimmed by 5 bases and 5 bases, leaving 13 bases between them. A remark on this clone: Its recognized antigen is unknown. No base qualities exist here, and no much larger clone lies one base off it.

Participants in the prospective study were enrolled through a virtual design, were aged 18 to 89 years, and lived in about 25 United States geographic areas. In the prospective study, participants were assigned to cohorts based on the clinical history participants reported in a screening survey and a study questionnaire. Exposed participants were defined as having been in contact with someone with a PCR-confirmed or clinician-diagnosed COVID-19 case within 2 weeks of study entry. Each participant in the prospective study had whole blood, serum and a nasopharyngeal or oropharyngeal swab collected by mobile phlebotomists. Prospective study participants could optionally give additional blood draws and questionnaires over an approximately 2-month period. Blood samples from the prospective study were shipped frozen or at room temperature prior to DNA extraction.

Sequencing was carried out using PBMCs or T cells enriched from blood (not recorded which). This TCR was sampled from a woman in her 40s who had been exposed to COVID-19. The sequence is built from TRBV11-3 and TRBJ1-6, with the D gene not confidently named. The CDR3 in this case is CASSLAGGNNSPLHF. The nucleotide sequence reads as follows: TGTGCCAGCAGCCTAGCCGGAGGCAATAATTCACCCCTCCACTTT.